The source of this TCR beta chain is a study of CD8 T cells in Susac syndrome (dated by TCRdb to about 2019). Notes on the research overall: Repertoire sequencing was used to test whether CD8+ T cell activation and differentiation in Susac syndrome was antigen driven. The study compared CD8+ T cell repertoire clonality among roughly 12 healthy donors, some 14 Susac syndrome patients and fewer than 19 multiple sclerosis patients. Overall study results and their limits: The study acknowledged that relatively few individuals were included in the TCR sequencing and HLA analysis.

High-throughput TCR beta sequencing profiled peripheral blood CD8+ and CD4+ T cells from healthy donors, Susac syndrome patients and multiple sclerosis patients. The multiple sclerosis controls were treatment-naive patients whose relapsing-remitting disease, either stable or active, fulfilled the revised McDonald criteria. Bulk CD8+ and CD4+ T cells were purified by magnetic negative isolation, whereas CD8+ TEMRA cells were enriched by FACS. Blood was collected in EDTA tubes and processed within 24 hours, with PBMCs isolated through density gradient centrifugation. PBMCs destined for TCR sequencing were cryopreserved in liquid nitrogen and later thawed in a 37 °C water bath. The sorted or isolated CD4+, CD8+ and CD8+ TEMRA cells had a purity of 90% or higher. RNA was extracted with the RNeasy kit and about 0.5 to 1 ug was reverse transcribed using random hexamers. TCR beta CDR3 regions were amplified with the immunoSEQ multiplex PCR assay covering 54 Vbeta and 13 Jbeta segments. Bias from PCR amplification was corrected by using a synthetic template baseline for primer optimization and for computational correction. The paper's processing steps were these. Reads were annotated to V, D and J genes according to IMGT and were analyzed with immunoSEQ Analyzer, with only productive sequences retained. Clonality was calculated as one minus the Shannon entropy normalized by log2 of the number of productive unique sequences. Public and private clones were assessed among the 100 most prevalent clones of each patient and control. Clones were defined as Susac-specific when absent from the healthy and MS cohorts, from fewer than 1,200 published viral clones and from other ImmuneACCESS disease sequences. The raw public data were reprocessed by TCRdb itself: fastp quality trimming at Q25, MiXCR clonotype calling, in-frame beta chains only. Duplicate CDR3 protein sequences are folded into a single record with the most common DNA and genes. These V and J calls are TCRdb output, not the study's own analysis. The table for this sample lists under 550,000 distinct CDR3 sequences; approximately 85% of them were counted only once. Approximately 0.11% of the sample lies in the top ten.

As to this clonotype: Its recognized antigen is unknown. No clone much larger than this one lies a single base away; base qualities are absent.

The CDR3 runs 15 amino acids, cysteine and phenylalanine included. The sequence is cut down to CDR3 DNA, 45 bases in frame from base 1. Reading the germline V gene (reference sequence) gives CDR1 MNHEY and CDR2 SMNVEV. Trimming takes 5 bases off V and 7 bases off J; junction bases not matched to a gene: 10. This sequence was found in a human donor with multiple sclerosis. The sequence is built from TRBV27 and TRBJ2-1, with 8 junctional bases fitting TRBD1. Sequences were obtained from CD8+ T cells from PBMCs. The nucleotides are TGTGCCAGCAGTCCAAAAAGGACAGGGAGGAATGAGCAGTTCTTC. It is translated as CASSPKRTGRNEQFF.